The next 4 T cell receptor beta chains were all read from a single sample in a study of post-analysis software for immune sequencing data. Points from the study as a whole: With TRBV5-6, TRBV5-1 and TRBV20-1 included, a handful of TRBV segments were more frequent in patients than in controls.

What these receptors recognize is not known. Unique molecular identifiers had been added to the TCR beta cDNA libraries. One entry per CDR3 protein, called by TCRdb with MiXCR from the PCR reads. Here the sample spans fewer than 700,000 distinct CDR3 sequences, 44% being singletons. Sequencing was carried out using blood. The receptors were gathered from a girl between 10 and 17 years old with multiple sclerosis.

The chain employs TRBV29-1 and TRBJ2-1; 7 bases line up with TRBD2. This CDR3 is 14 amino acids long. CDR1 and CDR2 (germline): SQVTM, ANQGSEA. The DNA of the CDR3 is TGCACCATTACGGGCGGGAGATCCTACAATGAGCAGTTCTTC. It translates to CTITGGRSYNEQFF.

This clonotype was recorded a few times. V usage is TRBV2 and J usage is TRBJ2-3, with D perhaps being TRBD1 or TRBD2 (6 bases each). Trimming removed 8 bases from V and 3 bases from J, with 18 bases in between. This CDR3 is built from 15 residues. CDR1 is SNHLY and CDR2 is FYNNEI in the germline V gene. The CDR3 DNA follows: TGTGCCAGCGGCGGGAACAGGGTTCTAACAGATACGCAGTATTTT. Translated: CASGGNRVLTDTQYF.

This clonotype has only one observation. This chain links TRBV12-3 or TRBV12-4 with TRBJ2-7; perhaps TRBD2 as D (6 bases). V was cut by 1 base and J by 3 bases, with 13 bases left in between. There are 15 residues in the CDR3. The CDR3 DNA follows: TGTGCCAGCAGTTTAGTGGAGGGGCAGTTCTACGAGCAGTACTTC. Its translation is CASSLVEGQFYEQYF.

The chain carries TRBV20-1 and TRBJ2-3; D tentatively fits TRBD1 or TRBD2 (5 bases each). V lost 1 base to trimming and J lost 5 bases, with 10 bases between them. The V gene's germline CDR1 is DFQATT and CDR2 SNEGSKA (reference sequence). The CDR3 totals 13 residues. CDR3 nucleotide sequence: TGCAGTGCTAGAGCAGGGACCGGAGATACGCAGTATTTT. Amino acids: CSARAGTGDTQYF.